Presented here are 14 T cell receptor beta chains from one specimen sequenced in a study of T cell clonality in common variable immunodeficiency. Profiled with immunoSEQ multiplex PCR; TCRdb holds only in-frame clones, not every one. The sample has about 35,000 clones, none seen only once. The sample was peripheral blood mononuclear cells. The receptors here all came from a person aged 18 to 69 in good health.

A few counts support this clone. The read ends 3 residues shy of where the CDR3 ends; the end is completed using the germline J gene. The V gene is TRBV27, the J gene TRBJ2-7; 7 nucleotides match TRBD1. CDR1 and CDR2 (germline): MNHEY, SMNVEV (reference sequence). The trim removed 6 bases at V and 3 bases at J, leaving 11 bases unmatched. The CDR3 is made up of 15 amino acids. The part of the CDR3 DNA that was read is TGTGCCAGCAGCTTGGGACAGCCTTCCCTCTACGAG. The encoded protein is CASSLGQPSLYE. The whole CDR3 protein reads CASSLGQPSLYEQYF.

This clone came up a few times. The CDR3 extends 3 residues past the end of the read, so its final part is completed from the germline J gene. The chain is built from TRBV19 and TRBJ1-2; the D is unclear. The CDR3 runs to 12 residues. Germline CDR1 is LNHDA and CDR2 is SQIVND (reference sequence). The CDR3 sequence: CASSIEGYDYTF. Partial CDR3 DNA: TGTGCCAGTAGTATTGAGGGTTACGAC. Drawing the rest from reference TRBV19 and TRBJ1-2, the complete variable domain is DGGITQSPKYLFRKEGQNVTLSCEQNLNHDAMYWYRQDPGQGLRLIYYSQIVNDFQKGDIAEGYSVSREKKESFPLTVTSAQKNPTAFYLCASSIEGYDYTFGSGTRLTVV.

In the case of this clone: Read data end 3 residues before the CDR3 end; the end is taken from the germline J gene. The chain links TRBV20-1 to TRBJ2-5, with D perhaps matching TRBD1 (5 bases). This CDR3 is 14 amino acids long. V was pared by 1 base and J by 5 bases, with 14 bases between. Germline lookup yields CDR1 DFQATT and CDR2 SNEGSKA (reference sequence). The CDR3 reads CSARGGPPRETQYF. Incomplete CDR3 DNA: TGCAGTGCTAGAGGGGGCCCGCCACGGGAGACC.

This clone was seen many times. The CDR3 end lies 3 residues beyond the end of the read and is filled in from the germline J gene. The gene calls are TRBV5-4 and TRBJ2-7; tentatively, D is TRBD2 (5 bases). V shed 2 bases and J shed 1 base, with 13 bases lying between them. This CDR3 region has 15 residues. Germline V lookup: CDR1 SGHNT, CDR2 YYREEE (reference sequence). The CDR3 is CASSLEGYGSYEQYF. Partial CDR3 DNA: TGTGCCAGCAGCTTAGAGGGCTATGGATCCTACGAG.

This clone was seen many times. The read terminates 3 residues before the CDR3 end, so the remaining end is supplied by the germline J gene. The chain couples TRBV7-2 to TRBJ2-1, with D perhaps TRBD2 (6 bases). The germline V gene has CDR1 SGHTA and CDR2 FQGNSA. Trimming stripped 7 bases from V and 6 bases from J, with 16 bases between. The CDR3 length is 14 residues. This CDR3 is CASNEGRGSNEQFF. Partial CDR3 DNA: TGTGCCAGCAACGAGGGGCGGGGTTCCAATGAG.

This clone showed up many times. The CDR3 goes on 3 residues after the read ends, and that part is filled in from the germline J gene. The V gene is TRBV30, the J gene TRBJ2-2, with D unclear. Trimming removed 2 bases from V and 3 bases from J, with 10 bases in between. The CDR3 runs 14 residues. Germline V gives CDR1 GTSNPN, CDR2 SVGIG (reference sequence). This CDR3 is CAWSPNTDTGELFF. The CDR3 bases that were read are TGTGCCTGGAGTCCCAACACCGACACCGGGGAG.

The table lists this clone with many counts. CDR3 region: CASNTRSGAYEQYF. CDR3 DNA (partial): TGTGCCAGCAACACCCGGTCAGGCGCCTACGAG. The chain employs TRBV7-2 and TRBJ2-7; no definite D call. The read ends 3 residues shy of where the CDR3 ends; the end is completed using the germline J gene. Trimming cost V 7 bases and J 2 bases, with 15 bases left between them. The CDR3 is 14 amino acids. The germline gives CDR1 SGHTA, CDR2 FQGNSA.

There are many counts of this clone. The read comes to an end 3 residues before the CDR3 does, leaving the germline J gene to fill in the end. The chain joins TRBV5-1 to TRBJ2-1; no clear D. V was pared by 0 bases and J by 0 bases, with 16 bases between. Germline values: CDR1 SGHRS, CDR2 YFSETQ. The CDR3 is made up of 18 amino acids. The chain's CDR3 is CASSLDVARIASYNEQFF. The DNA read from the CDR3 is TGCGCCAGCAGCTTGGATGTGGCCCGTATTGCCTCCTACAATGAG.

In this sample, this clone turned up many times. Read data end 3 residues before the CDR3 end; the end is taken from the germline J gene. The genes are TRBV11-2 and TRBJ2-3, with 8 bases aligning to TRBD2. CDR3 length equals 14 residues. Germline CDR1 reads SGHAT; CDR2 reads FQNNGV. Germline trimming cut 7 bases from V and 7 bases from J; bases unmatched to any gene: 10. The sequenced part of the CDR3 DNA is TGTGCCAGCACCCCCGTGAGCGGGAGTAATACG. Translation: CASTPVSGSNT. The complete CDR3 reads CASTPVSGSNTQYF.

At least ten counts were recorded for this clone. The part of the CDR3 DNA that was read is TGTGCCTGGAGTGGGACTAGCGAAACTGAG. Its protein product is CAWSGTSETE. The complete CDR3 sequence is CAWSGTSETEQFF. V and J are TRBV30 and TRBJ2-1, with 9 bases identical to TRBD2. Read sequence stops 3 residues before the CDR3 end, and the germline J gene provides the missing end. The CDR3 runs 13 residues. The V and J ends lost 1 base and 9 bases, in that order; junction bases with no gene match: 4. The V gene's germline CDR1 is GTSNPN and CDR2 SVGIG (reference sequence).

This clone was seen ten or more times. The missing CDR3 end, 3 residues past where the read stops, is filled in from the germline J gene. This rearrangement joins TRBV19 to TRBJ1-5, with TRBD1 identical over 8 bases. This CDR3 comprises 14 residues. Germline CDR1 LNHDA, CDR2 SQIVND (reference sequence). J lost 7 bases, V lost 6 bases, and 8 bases had no gene match. CDR3 DNA (partial): TGTGCCAGTAGACCAGACAGGGGTAGGCAGCCC. Translation gives CASRPDRGRQP. The whole CDR3 sequence reads CASRPDRGRQPQHF.

As for this clone: The read stops 3 residues short of the end of the CDR3; the missing end is completed from the germline J gene. The chain recombines TRBV5-1 with TRBJ2-7; TRBD1 agrees at 8 bases. With 3 bases clipped from V and 6 bases from J, the junction kept 11 bases outside the gene matches. The CDR3 covers 15 residues. Germline V gene lookup returns CDR1 SGHRS and CDR2 YFSETQ. The part of the CDR3 DNA that was read is TGCGCCAGCAGCTCCATAAGGGGGACAGGCGGCGAG. Its protein product is CASSSIRGTGGE. In full, the CDR3 reads CASSSIRGTGGEQYF.

This clone came up many times. The CDR3 goes on 3 residues after the read ends, and that part is filled in from the germline J gene. This chain connects TRBV28 to TRBJ1-2; D not certain. This CDR3 is built from 13 residues. V lost 6 bases and J 4 bases, leaving 12 bases between the germline ends. Germline lookup yields CDR1 MDHEN and CDR2 SYDVKM. Partial CDR3 DNA: TGTGCCAGCAGGAGCAGGTTGGCCTATGGC. It is translated as CASRSRLAYG. Given in full, the CDR3 is CASRSRLAYGYTF.

In the case of this clone: The CDR3 extends 3 residues past the end of the read, so its final part is completed from the germline J gene. The chain carries TRBV7-9 and TRBJ2-7, with 9 bases lining up with TRBD2. Germline V CDR1 and CDR2: SEHNR, FQNEAQ (reference sequence). V shed 1 base and J 4 bases; nucleotides not matched to a gene: 2. CDR3 size: 14 residues. The CDR3 bases that were read are TGTGCCAGCAGCTTAGTGGCGGGAGGGTACGAG. Its protein product is CASSLVAGGYE. From start to end, the CDR3 is CASSLVAGGYEQYF.